This T cell receptor (beta chain) was identified in a study of OX40 agonist ivuxolimab in advanced cancers. Germline CDR1 reads SGHNT; CDR2 reads YYREEE (reference sequence). The V end lost 4 bases, the J end lost 3 bases, and 13 bases lay between the germline ends. This CDR3 has 14 residues. TCRdb keeps only in-frame clones here, not all; method: immunoSEQ multiplex PCR. The profile shows 35,000 to 50,000 clones, 75% to 90% of them singletons. The source is an adult with an advanced solid tumor such as melanoma, head and neck, liver or kidney cancer. The J gene is TRBJ2-5, the V gene TRBV5-4, with a possible D match to TRBD1 (5 bases). This specimen was CD4+ or CD8+ T cells sorted from blood, taken in a trial of the OX40 agonist ivuxolimab. CDR3 coding DNA: TGTGCCAGCAGCAACGACCCCAGGGAAGAGACCCAGTACTTC. Protein: CASSNDPREETQYF. The whole variable domain, filled in from reference TRBV5-4 and TRBJ2-5, reads ETGVTQSPTHLIKTRGQQVTLRCSSQSGHNTVSWYQQALGQGPQFIFQYYREEENGRGNFPPRFSGLQFPNYSSELNVNALELDDSALYLCASSNDPREETQYFGPGTRLLVL.